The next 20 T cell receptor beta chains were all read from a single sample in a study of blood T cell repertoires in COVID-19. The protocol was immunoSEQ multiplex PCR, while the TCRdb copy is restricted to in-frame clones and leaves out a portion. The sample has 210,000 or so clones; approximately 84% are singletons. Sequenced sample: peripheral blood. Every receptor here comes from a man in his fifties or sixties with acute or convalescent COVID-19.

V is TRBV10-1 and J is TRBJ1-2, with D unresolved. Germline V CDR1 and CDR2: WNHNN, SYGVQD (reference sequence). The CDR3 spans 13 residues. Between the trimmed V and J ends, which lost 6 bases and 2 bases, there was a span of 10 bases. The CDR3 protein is CASSIHTNYGYTF. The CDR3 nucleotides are TGCGCCAGCAGCATACATACCAACTATGGCTACACCTTC.

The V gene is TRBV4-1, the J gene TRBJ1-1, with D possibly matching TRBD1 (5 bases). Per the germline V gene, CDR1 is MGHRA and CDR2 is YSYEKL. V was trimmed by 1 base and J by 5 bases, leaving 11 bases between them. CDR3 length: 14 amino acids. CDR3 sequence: CASSQAGVSTEAFF. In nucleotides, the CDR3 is TGCGCCAGCAGCCAAGCGGGGGTTAGTACTGAAGCTTTCTTT.

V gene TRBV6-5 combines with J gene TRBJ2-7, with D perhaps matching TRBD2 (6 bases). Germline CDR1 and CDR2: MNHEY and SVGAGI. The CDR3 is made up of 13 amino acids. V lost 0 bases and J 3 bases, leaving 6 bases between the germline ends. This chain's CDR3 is CASSYSEGYEQYF. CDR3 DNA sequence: TGTGCCAGCAGTTACTCGGAGGGCTACGAGCAGTACTTC.

The CDR3 coding sequence is TGTGCCAGCAGTACGCAGTCATACAATGAGCAGTTCTTC. It translates to CASSTQSYNEQFF. The V and J genes are TRBV6-4 and TRBJ2-1; no firm D call. The CDR3 contains 13 residues. Germline CDR1 is MRHNA and CDR2 is SNTAGT. V was clipped by 5 bases and J by 4 bases, with 9 bases between them.

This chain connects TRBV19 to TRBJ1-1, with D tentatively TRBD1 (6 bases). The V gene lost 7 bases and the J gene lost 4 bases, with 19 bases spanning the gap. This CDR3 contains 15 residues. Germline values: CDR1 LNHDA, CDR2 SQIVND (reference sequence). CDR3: CASIRGAGAFTEAFF. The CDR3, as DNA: TGTGCCAGTATAAGGGGCGCAGGGGCCTTCACTGAAGCTTTCTTT.

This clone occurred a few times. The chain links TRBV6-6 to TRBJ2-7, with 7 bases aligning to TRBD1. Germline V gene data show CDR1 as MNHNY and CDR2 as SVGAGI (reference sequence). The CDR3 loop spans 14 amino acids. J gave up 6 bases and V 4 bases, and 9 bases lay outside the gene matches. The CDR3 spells CASSSRGTSGEQYF. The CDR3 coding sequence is TGTGCCAGCAGTTCCAGGGGGACCTCGGGCGAGCAGTACTTC.

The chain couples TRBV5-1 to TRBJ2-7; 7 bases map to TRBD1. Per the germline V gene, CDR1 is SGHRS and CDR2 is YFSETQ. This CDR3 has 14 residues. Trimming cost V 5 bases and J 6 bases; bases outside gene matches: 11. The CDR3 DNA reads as TGCGCCAGCAGGGCCGGGACAGAGGTTTTCGAGCAGTACTTC. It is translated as CASRAGTEVFEQYF.

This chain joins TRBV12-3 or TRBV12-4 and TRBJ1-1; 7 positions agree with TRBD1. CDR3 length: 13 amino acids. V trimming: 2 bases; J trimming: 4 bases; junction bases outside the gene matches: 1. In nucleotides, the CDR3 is TGTGCCAGCAGTTTACGGGACAGCACTGAAGCTTTCTTT. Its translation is CASSLRDSTEAFF.

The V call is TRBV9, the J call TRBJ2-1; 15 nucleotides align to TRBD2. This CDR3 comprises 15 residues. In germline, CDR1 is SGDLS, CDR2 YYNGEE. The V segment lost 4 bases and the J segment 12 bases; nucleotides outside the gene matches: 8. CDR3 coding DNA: TGTGCCAGCAGCCCCCGGACTAGCGGGGGGGCCGTGCAGTTCTTC. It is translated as CASSPRTSGGAVQFF.

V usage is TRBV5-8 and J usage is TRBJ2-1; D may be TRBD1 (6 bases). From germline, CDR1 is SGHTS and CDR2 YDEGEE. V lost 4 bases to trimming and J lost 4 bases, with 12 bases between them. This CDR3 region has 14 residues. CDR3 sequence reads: CASSPRTAYNEQFF. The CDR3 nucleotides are TGTGCCAGCAGCCCTCGGACAGCTTACAATGAGCAGTTCTTC.

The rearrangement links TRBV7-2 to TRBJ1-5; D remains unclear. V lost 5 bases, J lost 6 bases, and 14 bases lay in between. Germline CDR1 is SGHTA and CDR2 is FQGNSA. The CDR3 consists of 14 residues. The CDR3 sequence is CASSLLIGSQPQHF. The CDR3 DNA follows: TGTGCCAGCAGCCTCCTGATCGGGAGTCAGCCCCAGCATTTT.

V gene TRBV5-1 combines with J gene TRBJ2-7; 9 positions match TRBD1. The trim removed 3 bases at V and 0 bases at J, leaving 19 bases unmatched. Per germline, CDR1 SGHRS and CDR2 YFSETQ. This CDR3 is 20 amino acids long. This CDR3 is CASSSLFHGPGQGLSYEQYF. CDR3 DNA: TGCGCCAGCAGCTCTTTGTTTCATGGTCCGGGACAGGGCCTCTCCTACGAGCAGTACTTC.

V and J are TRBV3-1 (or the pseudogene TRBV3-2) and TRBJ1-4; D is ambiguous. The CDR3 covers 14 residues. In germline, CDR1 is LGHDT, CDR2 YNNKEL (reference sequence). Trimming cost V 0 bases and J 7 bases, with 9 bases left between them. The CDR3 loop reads CASSQEVGSEKLFF. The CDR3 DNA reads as TGTGCCAGCAGCCAAGAAGTGGGGAGTGAAAAACTGTTTTTT.

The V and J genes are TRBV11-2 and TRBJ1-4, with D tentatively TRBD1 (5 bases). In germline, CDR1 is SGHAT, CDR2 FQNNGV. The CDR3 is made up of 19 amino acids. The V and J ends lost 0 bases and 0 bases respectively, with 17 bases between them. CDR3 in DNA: TGTGCCAGCAGCTTAGATAACACAGGACGCACTGCAACTAATGAAAAACTGTTTTTT. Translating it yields CASSLDNTGRTATNEKLFF.

CDR3 amino acids: CASSLASKETQYF. The CDR3 nucleotides read TGTGCCAGCTCACTCGCGTCCAAAGAGACCCAGTACTTC. This rearrangement joins TRBV18 to TRBJ2-5, with D uncertain. The CDR3 has 13 residues. The germline V and J ends were trimmed by 4 bases and 3 bases, with 9 bases remaining between them. Germline V gene sequence: CDR1 KGHSH, CDR2 LQKENI.

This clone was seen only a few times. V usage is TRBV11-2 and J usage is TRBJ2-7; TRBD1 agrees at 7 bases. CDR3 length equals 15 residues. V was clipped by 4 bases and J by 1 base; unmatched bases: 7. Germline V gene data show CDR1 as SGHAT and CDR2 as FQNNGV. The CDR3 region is CASSSGTAFSYEQYF. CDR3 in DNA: TGTGCCAGCAGCTCAGGGACAGCCTTTTCCTACGAGCAGTACTTC.

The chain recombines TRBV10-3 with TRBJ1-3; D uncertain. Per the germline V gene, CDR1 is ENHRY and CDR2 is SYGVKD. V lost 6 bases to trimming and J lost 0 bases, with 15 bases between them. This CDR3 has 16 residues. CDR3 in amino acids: CAISGRRESSGNTIYF. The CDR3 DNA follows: TGTGCCATCAGCGGACGACGGGAAAGCTCTGGAAACACCATATATTTT.

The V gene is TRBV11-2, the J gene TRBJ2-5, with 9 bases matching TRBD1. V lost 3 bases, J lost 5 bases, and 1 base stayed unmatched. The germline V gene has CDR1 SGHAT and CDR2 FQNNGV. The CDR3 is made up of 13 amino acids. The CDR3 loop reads CASSFGTGETQYF. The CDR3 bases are TGTGCCAGCAGCTTCGGGACAGGGGAGACCCAGTACTTC.

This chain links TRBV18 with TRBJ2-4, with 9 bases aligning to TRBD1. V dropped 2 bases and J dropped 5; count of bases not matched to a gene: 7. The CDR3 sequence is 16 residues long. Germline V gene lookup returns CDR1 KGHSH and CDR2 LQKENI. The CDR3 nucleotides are TGTGCCAGCTCACCAGCGGGACAGGGCGTCCAAAACATTCAGTACTTC. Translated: CASSPAGQGVQNIQYF.

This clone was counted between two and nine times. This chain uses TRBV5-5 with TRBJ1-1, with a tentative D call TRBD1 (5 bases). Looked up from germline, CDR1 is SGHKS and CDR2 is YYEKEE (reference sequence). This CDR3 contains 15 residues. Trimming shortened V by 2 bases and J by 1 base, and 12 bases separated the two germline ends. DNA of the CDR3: TGTGCCAGCAGCTTCCGGGGGTTGGGGAACACTGAAGCTTTCTTT. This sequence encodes CASSFRGLGNTEAFF.